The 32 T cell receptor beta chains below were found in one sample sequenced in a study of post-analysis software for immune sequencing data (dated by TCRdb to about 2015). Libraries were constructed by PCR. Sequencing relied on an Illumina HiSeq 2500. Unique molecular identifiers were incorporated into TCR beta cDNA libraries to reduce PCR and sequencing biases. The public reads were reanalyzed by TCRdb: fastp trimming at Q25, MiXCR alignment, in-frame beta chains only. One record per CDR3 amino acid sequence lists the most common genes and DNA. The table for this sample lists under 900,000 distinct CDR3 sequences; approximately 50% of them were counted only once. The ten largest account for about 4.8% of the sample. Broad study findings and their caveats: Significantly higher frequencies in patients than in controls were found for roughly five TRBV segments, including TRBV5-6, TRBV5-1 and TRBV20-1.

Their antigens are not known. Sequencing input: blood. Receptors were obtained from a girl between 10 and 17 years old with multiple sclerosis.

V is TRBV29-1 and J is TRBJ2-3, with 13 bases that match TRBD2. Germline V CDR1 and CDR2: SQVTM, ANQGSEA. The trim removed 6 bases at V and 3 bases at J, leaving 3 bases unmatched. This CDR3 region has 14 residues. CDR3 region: CSVEGLAGTDTQYF. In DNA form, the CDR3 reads TGCAGCGTGGAGGGACTAGCGGGGACAGATACGCAGTATTTT.

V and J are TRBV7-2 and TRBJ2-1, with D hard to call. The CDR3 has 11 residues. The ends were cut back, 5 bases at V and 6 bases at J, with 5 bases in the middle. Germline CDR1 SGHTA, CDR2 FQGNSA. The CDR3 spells CASSAFNEQFF. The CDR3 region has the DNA TGTGCCAGCAGCGCCTTCAATGAGCAGTTCTTC.

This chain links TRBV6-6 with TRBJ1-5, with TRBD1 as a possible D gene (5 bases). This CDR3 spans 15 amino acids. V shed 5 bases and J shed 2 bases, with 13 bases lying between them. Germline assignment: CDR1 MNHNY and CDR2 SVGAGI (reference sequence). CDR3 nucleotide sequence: TGTGCCAGCAGTGTCTCCAGGGTCGGCAATCAGCCCCAGCATTTT. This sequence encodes CASSVSRVGNQPQHF.

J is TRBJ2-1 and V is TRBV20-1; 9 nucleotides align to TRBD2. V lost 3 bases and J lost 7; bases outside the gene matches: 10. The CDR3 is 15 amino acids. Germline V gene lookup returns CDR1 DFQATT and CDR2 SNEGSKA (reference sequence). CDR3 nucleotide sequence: TGCAGTGCTAGTGATTCCGGGACTAGCAGGAATGAGCAGTTCTTC. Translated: CSASDSGTSRNEQFF.

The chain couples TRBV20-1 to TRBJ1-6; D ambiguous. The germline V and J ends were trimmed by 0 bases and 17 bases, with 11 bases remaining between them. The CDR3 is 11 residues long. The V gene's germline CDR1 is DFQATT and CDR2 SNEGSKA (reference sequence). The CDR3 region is CSARDRVYIHF. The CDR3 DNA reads TGCAGTGCTAGAGATCGTGTTTATATCCACTTT.

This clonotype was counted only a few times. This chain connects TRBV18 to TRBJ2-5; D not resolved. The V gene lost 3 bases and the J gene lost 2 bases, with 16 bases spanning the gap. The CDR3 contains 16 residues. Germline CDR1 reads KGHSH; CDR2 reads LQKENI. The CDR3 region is CASSPDQEAIQETQYF. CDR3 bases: TGTGCCAGCTCACCCGACCAGGAAGCAATACAAGAGACCCAGTACTTC.

CDR3 in DNA: TGCAGTGCTAGATATGGGACTAGGACCGCAGGCACGCAGTATTTT. Translated: CSARYGTRTAGTQYF. This chain joins TRBV20-1 and TRBJ2-3, with TRBD2 identical over 8 bases. The CDR3 covers 15 residues. V dropped 2 bases and J dropped 9; count of bases not matched to a gene: 13. Per the germline V gene, CDR1 is DFQATT and CDR2 is SNEGSKA (reference sequence).

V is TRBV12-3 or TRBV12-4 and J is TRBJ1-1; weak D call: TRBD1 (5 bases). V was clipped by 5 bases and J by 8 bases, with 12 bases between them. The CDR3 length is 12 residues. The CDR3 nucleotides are TGTGCCAGCAGTCCCCGACAGAAAGAAGCTTTCTTT. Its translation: CASSPRQKEAFF.

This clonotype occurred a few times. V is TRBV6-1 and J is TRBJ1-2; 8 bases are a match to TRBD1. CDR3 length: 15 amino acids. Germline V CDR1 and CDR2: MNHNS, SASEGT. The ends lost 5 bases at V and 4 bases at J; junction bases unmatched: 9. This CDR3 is CASSQGQGIGYGYTF. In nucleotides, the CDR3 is TGTGCCAGCAGTCAAGGACAGGGAATCGGCTATGGCTACACCTTC.

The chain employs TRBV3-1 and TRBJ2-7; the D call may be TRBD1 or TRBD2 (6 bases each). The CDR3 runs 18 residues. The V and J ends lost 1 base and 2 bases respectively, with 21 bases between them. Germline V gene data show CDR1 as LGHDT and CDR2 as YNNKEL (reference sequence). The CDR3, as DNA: TGTGCCAGCAGCCAAGTCGGGGGTCGGGGGCTATCGGCCTACGAGCAGTACTTC. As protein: CASSQVGGRGLSAYEQYF.

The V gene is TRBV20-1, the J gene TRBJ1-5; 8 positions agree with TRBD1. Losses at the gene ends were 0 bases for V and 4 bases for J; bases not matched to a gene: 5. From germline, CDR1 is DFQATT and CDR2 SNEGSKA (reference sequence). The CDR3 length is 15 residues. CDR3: CSARETDRGNQPQHF. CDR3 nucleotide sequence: TGCAGTGCTAGAGAAACCGACAGGGGAAATCAGCCCCAGCATTTT.

The DNA of the CDR3 is TGCAGTGCCCTAACGACGGCTAGCGGCCGGCACTACAATGAGCAGTTCTTC. This sequence encodes CSALTTASGRHYNEQFF. V usage is TRBV20-1 and J usage is TRBJ2-1, with 7 positions matching TRBD2. Germline V gene sequence: CDR1 DFQATT, CDR2 SNEGSKA (reference sequence). The CDR3 loop spans 17 amino acids. Trimming took 6 bases from V and 3 from J; bases not matched to a gene: 17.

The chain's CDR3 is CSVAAGNRYEQYF. The CDR3 coding sequence is TGCAGCGTTGCGGCAGGCAACCGCTACGAGCAGTACTTC. V gene TRBV29-1 combines with J gene TRBJ2-7; D ambiguous. The V end was cut by 4 bases, the J end by 3 bases, with 13 bases between. The CDR3 spans 13 residues. CDR1 SQVTM and CDR2 ANQGSEA come from the germline V gene.

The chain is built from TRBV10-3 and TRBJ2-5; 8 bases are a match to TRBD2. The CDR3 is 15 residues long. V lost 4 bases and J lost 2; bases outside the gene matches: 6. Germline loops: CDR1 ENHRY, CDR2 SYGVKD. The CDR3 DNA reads TGTGCCATCAGTGCTCGAGCGGGAGAGCAAGAGACCCAGTACTTC. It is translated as CAISARAGEQETQYF.

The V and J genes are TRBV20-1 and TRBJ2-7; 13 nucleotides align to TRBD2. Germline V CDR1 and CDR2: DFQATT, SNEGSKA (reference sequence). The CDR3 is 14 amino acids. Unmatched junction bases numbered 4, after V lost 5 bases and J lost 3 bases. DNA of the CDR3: TGCAGTGCTGGACTAGCGGGGGAAGTCTACGAGCAGTACTTC. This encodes CSAGLAGEVYEQYF.

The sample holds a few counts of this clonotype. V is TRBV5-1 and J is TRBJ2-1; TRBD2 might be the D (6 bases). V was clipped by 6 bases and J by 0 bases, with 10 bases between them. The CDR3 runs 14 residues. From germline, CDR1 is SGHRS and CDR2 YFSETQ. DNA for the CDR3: TGCGCCAGCAATCGCGGGGTCTCCTACAATGAGCAGTTCTTC. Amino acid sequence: CASNRGVSYNEQFF.

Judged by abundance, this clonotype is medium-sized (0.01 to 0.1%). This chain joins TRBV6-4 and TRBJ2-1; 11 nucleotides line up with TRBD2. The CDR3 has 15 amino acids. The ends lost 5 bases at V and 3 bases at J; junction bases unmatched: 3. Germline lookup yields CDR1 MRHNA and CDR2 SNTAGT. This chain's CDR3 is CASSQTSGDYNEQFF. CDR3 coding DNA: TGTGCCAGCAGTCAGACTAGCGGGGACTACAATGAGCAGTTCTTC.

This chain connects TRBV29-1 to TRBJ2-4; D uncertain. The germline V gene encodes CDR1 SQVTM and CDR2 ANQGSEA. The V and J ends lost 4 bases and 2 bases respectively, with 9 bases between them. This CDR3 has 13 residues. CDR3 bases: TGCAGCGTTGCAGAGGTTCCCAAAAACATTCAGTACTTC. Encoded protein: CSVAEVPKNIQYF. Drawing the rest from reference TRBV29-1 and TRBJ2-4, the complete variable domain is SAVISQKPSRDICQRGTSLTIQCQVDSQVTMMFWYRQQPGQSLTLIATANQGSEATYESGFVIDKFPISRPNLTFSTLTVSNMSPEDSSIYLCSVAEVPKNIQYFGAGTRLSVL.

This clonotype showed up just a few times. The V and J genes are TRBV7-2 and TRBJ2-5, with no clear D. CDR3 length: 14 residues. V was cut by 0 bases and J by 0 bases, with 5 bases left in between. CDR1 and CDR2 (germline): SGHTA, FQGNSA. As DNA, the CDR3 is TGTGCCAGCAGCTTAGCGGCCTACCAAGAGACCCAGTACTTC. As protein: CASSLAAYQETQYF.

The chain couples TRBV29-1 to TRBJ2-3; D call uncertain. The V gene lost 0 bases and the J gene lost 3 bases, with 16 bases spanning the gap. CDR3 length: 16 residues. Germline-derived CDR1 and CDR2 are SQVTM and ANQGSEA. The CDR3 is CSVEDRPLTQTDTQYF. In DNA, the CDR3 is TGCAGCGTTGAAGATCGTCCCTTGACCCAAACAGATACGCAGTATTTT.

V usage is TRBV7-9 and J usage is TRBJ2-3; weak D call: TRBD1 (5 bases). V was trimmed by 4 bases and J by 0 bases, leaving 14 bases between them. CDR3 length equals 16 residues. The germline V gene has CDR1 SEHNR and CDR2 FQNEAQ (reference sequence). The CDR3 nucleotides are TGTGCCAGCAGCTCCGACAGCTTCTCTAGCACAGATACGCAGTATTTT. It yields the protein CASSSDSFSSTDTQYF.

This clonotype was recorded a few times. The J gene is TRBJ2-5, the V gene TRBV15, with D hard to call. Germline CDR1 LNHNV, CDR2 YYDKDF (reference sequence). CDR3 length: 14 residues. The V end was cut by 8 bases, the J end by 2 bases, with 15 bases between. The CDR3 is CATEHWGGQETQYF. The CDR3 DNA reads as TGTGCCACCGAGCATTGGGGTGGTCAAGAGACCCAGTACTTC.

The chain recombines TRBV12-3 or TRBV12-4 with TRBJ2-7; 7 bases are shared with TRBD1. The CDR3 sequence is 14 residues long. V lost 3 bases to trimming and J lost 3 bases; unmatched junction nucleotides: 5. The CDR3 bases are TGTGCCAGCAGTTTGCGACAGGGTAACTACGAGCAGTACTTC. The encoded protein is CASSLRQGNYEQYF.

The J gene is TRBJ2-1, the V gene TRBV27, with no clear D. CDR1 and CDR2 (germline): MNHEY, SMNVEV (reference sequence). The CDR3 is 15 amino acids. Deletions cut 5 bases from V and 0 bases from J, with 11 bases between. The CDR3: CASSDWDRSYNEQFF. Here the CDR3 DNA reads TGTGCCAGCAGTGATTGGGATCGCTCCTACAATGAGCAGTTCTTC.

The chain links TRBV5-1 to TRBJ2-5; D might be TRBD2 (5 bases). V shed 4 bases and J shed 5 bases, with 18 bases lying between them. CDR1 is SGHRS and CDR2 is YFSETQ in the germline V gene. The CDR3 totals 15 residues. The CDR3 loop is CASSGGIALSETQYF. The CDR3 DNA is TGCGCCAGCAGCGGAGGAATAGCCCTTAGTGAGACCCAGTACTTC.

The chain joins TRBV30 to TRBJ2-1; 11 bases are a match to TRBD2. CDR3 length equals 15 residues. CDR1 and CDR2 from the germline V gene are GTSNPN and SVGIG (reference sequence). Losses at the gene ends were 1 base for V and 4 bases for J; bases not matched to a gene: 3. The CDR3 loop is CAWSAGLAVYNEQFF. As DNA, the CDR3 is TGTGCCTGGAGTGCGGGACTAGCGGTTTACAATGAGCAGTTCTTC.

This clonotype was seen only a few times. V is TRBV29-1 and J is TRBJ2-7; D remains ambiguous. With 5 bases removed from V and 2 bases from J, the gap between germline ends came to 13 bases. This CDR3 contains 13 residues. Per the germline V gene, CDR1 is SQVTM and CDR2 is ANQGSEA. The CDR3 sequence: CSVIRPFPYEQYF. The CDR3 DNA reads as TGCAGCGTTATAAGACCGTTTCCCTACGAGCAGTACTTC.

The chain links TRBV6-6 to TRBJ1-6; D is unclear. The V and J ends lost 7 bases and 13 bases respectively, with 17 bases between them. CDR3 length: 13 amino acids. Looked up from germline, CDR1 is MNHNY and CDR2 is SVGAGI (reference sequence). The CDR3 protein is CASNPLDLAPLHF. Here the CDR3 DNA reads TGTGCCAGCAATCCTCTTGACCTCGCGCCCCTCCACTTT.

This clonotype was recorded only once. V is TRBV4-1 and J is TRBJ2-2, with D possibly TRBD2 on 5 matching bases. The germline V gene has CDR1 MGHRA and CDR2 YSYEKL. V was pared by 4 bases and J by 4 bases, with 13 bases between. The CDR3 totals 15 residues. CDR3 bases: TGCGCCAGCAGCCCCCGAGAGGGCGGCACCGGGGAGCTGTTTTTT. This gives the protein CASSPREGGTGELFF.

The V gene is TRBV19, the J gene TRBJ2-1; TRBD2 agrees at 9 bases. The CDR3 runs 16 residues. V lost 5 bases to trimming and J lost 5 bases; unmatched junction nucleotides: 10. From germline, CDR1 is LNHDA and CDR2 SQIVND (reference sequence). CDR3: CASSPHGLARNNEQFF. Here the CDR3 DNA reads TGTGCCAGTAGTCCCCACGGACTAGCGCGCAACAATGAGCAGTTCTTC.

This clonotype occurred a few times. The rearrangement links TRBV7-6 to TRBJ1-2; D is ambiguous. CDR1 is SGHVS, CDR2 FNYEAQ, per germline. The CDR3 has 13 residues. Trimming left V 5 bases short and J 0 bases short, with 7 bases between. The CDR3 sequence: CASSPSANYGYTF. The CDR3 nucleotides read TGTGCCAGCAGCCCGAGCGCTAACTATGGCTACACCTTC.

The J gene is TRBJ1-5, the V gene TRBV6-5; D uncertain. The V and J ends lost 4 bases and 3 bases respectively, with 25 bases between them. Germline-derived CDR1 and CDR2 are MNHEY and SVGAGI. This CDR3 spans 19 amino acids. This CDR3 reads CASSSKPQLGERYNQPQHF. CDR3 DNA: TGTGCCAGCAGTTCCAAACCCCAGCTCGGCGAAAGGTACAATCAGCCCCAGCATTTT.